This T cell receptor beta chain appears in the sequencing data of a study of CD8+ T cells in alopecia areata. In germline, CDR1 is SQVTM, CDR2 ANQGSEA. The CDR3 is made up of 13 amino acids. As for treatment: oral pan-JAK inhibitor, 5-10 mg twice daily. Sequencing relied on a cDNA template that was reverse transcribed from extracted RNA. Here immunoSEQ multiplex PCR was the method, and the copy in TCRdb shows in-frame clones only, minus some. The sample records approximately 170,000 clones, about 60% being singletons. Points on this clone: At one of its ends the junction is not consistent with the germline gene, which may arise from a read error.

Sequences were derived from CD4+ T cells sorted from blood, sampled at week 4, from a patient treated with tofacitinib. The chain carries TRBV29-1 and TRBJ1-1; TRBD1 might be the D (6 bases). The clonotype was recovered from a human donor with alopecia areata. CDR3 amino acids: CSAERGSNTEAFF. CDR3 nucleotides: TGCAGCGCTGAAAGGGGGTCGAACACTGAAGCTTTCTTT. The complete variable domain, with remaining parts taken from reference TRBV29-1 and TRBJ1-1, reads SAVISQKPSRDICQRGTSLTIQCQVDSQVTMMFWYRQQPGQSLTLIATANQGSEATYESGFVIDKFPISRPNLTFSTLTVSNMSPEDSSIYLCSAERGSNTEAFFGQGTRLTVV.